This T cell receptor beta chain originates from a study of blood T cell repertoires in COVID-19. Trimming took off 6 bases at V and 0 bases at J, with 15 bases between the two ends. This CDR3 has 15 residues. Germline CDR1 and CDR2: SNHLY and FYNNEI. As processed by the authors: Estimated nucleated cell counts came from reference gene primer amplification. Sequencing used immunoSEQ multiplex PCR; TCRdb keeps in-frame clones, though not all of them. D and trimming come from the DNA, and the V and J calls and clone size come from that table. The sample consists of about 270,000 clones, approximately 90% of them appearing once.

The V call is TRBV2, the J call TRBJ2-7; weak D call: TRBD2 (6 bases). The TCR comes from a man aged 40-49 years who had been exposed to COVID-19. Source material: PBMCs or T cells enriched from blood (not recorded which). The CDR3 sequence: CASSGSSANSYEQYF. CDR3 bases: TGTGCCAGCAGCGGATCTAGCGCCAACTCCTACGAGCAGTACTTC.